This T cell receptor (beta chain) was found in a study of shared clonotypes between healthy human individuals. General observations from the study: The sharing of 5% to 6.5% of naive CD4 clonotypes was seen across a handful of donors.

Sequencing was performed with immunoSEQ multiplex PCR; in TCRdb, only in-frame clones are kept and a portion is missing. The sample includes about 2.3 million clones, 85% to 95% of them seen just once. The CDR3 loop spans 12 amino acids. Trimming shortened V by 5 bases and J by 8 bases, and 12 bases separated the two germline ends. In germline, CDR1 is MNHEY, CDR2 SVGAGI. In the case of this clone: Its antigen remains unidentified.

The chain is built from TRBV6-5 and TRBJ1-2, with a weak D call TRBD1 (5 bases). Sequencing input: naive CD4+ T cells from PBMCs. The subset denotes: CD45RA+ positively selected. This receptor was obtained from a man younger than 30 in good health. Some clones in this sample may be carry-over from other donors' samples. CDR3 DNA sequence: TGTGCCAGCAGTCCCCGAGGGGAAGGCTACACCTTC. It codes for CASSPRGEGYTF.